This T cell receptor beta chain stems from a study of T cells expressing NK-cell markers. In the study overall: Repertoires of TCR beta were obtained from T cells sorted as CD3+CD56+NKG2C+, CD3+CD56+NKG2C- and CD3+CD56-NKG2C+. Seven HCMV-seropositive donors and one seronegative donor made up the eight sequenced donors.

CDR1 is SEHNR and CDR2 is FQNEAQ in the germline V gene (reference sequence). The CDR3 consists of 15 residues. TCR beta cDNA was made by 5'RACE template switching with UMIs. For each CDR3 protein, TCRdb gives one entry from its re-call of the 5' RACE reads, without DNA. The listing records a few hundred thousand distinct CDR3 sequences. The source material was blood T cells: a sorted CD56 or NKG2C T cell subset, CD4+ or CD8+ T cells, or bulk PBMC T cells (not recorded which). The TCR originated in a man aged 18-69 years in good health. The V and J genes are TRBV7-9 and TRBJ1-5; TCRdb selects TRBD1, and the lack of DNA leaves this call unchecked. The CDR3: CASSDRDISNQPQHF.